The 13 T cell receptor beta chains below were found in one sample sequenced in a study of T cells in Graves' hyperthyroidism and ophthalmopathy. Researchers took RNA transcripts and amplified the TCR beta CDR3 regions from them. HTBI primers drove first-round RT-PCR of the TCR CDR3. TCRdb re-derived calls from the multiplex PCR reads in MiXCR, one entry per CDR3 protein. This sample carries over 700,000 distinct CDR3 sequences, approximately 40% of them seen once, and the ten largest clones take around 9.3%. Source material: blood. Source of these receptors: a man between 18 and 35 years old with Graves' hyperthyroidism.

This chain uses TRBV7-2 with TRBJ1-1; a possible D gene is TRBD1 (6 bases). The CDR3 has 12 residues. Per the germline V gene, CDR1 is SGHTA and CDR2 is FQGNSA. Trimming took 6 bases from V and 7 from J, leaving 12 bases between them. The CDR3 DNA reads TGTGCCAGCAGTTACGCGGACAGTGAAGCTTTCTTT. It codes for CASSYADSEAFF.

This clonotype was observed many times. V usage is TRBV20-1 and J usage is TRBJ2-7, with D possibly TRBD2 on 6 matching bases. This CDR3 comprises 14 residues. Trimming removed 0 bases from V and 3 bases from J, with 12 bases in between. Germline V gene lookup returns CDR1 DFQATT and CDR2 SNEGSKA (reference sequence). The CDR3 is CSARDPGLDYEQYF. The DNA for the CDR3 is TGCAGTGCTAGAGATCCGGGACTCGACTACGAGCAGTACTTC.

In this sample, this clonotype turned up a few times. The rearrangement joins TRBV5-5 to TRBJ1-1; a possible D gene is TRBD1 (5 bases). V was pared by 1 base and J by 4 bases, with 11 bases between. Germline V gene lookup returns CDR1 SGHKS and CDR2 YYEKEE (reference sequence). This CDR3 has 14 residues. CDR3 sequence (DNA): TGTGCCAGCAGCTTGTGGGGGTCGGGCACTGAAGCTTTCTTT. Translating gives CASSLWGSGTEAFF.

The gene calls are TRBV5-5 and TRBJ1-1; D remains ambiguous. The CDR3 has 13 amino acids. The V end was cut by 0 bases, the J end by 6 bases, with 9 bases between. Germline V gene sequence: CDR1 SGHKS, CDR2 YYEKEE (reference sequence). The CDR3 region has the DNA TGTGCCAGCAGCTTGGCGAGTGGGGCTGAAGCTTTCTTT. Translated, it gives CASSLASGAEAFF.

V gene TRBV5-1 combines with J gene TRBJ2-2; D perhaps matches TRBD2 (6 bases). Germline-derived CDR1 and CDR2 are SGHRS and YFSETQ. This CDR3 has 15 residues. Trimming took off 4 bases at V and 5 bases at J, with 15 bases between the two ends. The CDR3 DNA follows: TGCGCCAGCAGCGCGGGGACGCCGGGGACCGGGGAGCTGTTTTTT. It codes for CASSAGTPGTGELFF.

CDR3 nucleotides: TGTGCCACCAGTGACAGGGCAGATCAGCCCCAGCATTTT. Protein: CATSDRADQPQHF. The V call is TRBV24-1, the J call TRBJ1-5; TRBD1 might be the D (5 bases). Germline CDR1 and CDR2: KGHDR and SFDVKD. The V and J ends lost 4 bases and 5 bases respectively, with 8 bases between them. The CDR3 has 13 residues.

This clonotype was observed many times. CDR3 nucleotide sequence: TGCAGTGCTAGCACAAGGAACACTGAAGCTTTCTTT. It encodes CSASTRNTEAFF. This chain joins TRBV20-1 and TRBJ1-1; D unclear. Germline CDR1 reads DFQATT; CDR2 reads SNEGSKA (reference sequence). Trimming left V 3 bases short and J 1 base short, with 6 bases between. CDR3 length: 12 residues.

This clonotype was seen just once. This clone may be a read error of a much larger clone one base away. V and J are TRBV15 and TRBJ1-1; D gene uncertain. Germline V CDR1 and CDR2: LNHNV, YYDKDF (reference sequence). The CDR3 extends over 15 amino acids. CDR3 sequence (DNA): TGTGCCACCGGCAGCGGGATGATTGGGCGCCCTGAAGCTTTCTTT. This encodes CATGSGMIGRPEAFF.

This clonotype was observed many times. V and J are TRBV15 and TRBJ1-1, with a possible D match to TRBD1 (5 bases). Between the trimmed V and J ends, which lost 7 bases and 8 bases, there was a span of 11 bases. Germline V CDR1 and CDR2: LNHNV, YYDKDF (reference sequence). The CDR3 is 11 residues long. The CDR3 sequence is CATKRGGEAFF. CDR3 coding DNA: TGTGCCACCAAAAGGGGCGGGGAAGCTTTCTTT.

This chain joins TRBV4-1 and TRBJ1-1, with unresolved D. The V gene lost 4 bases and the J gene lost 5 bases, with 20 bases spanning the gap. In germline, CDR1 is MGHRA, CDR2 YSYEKL. This CDR3 region has 16 residues. The CDR3 coding sequence is TGCGCCAGCAGCCCTTCTACGGTCCTACCGGGGACTGAAGCTTTCTTT. This gives the protein CASSPSTVLPGTEAFF.

V is TRBV19 and J is TRBJ2-2, with D tentatively TRBD2 (6 bases). This CDR3 contains 14 residues. The V gene lost 9 bases and the J gene lost 6 bases, with 17 bases spanning the gap. Germline values: CDR1 LNHDA, CDR2 SQIVND (reference sequence). CDR3 sequence reads: CASSPTLAAGELFF. The CDR3 DNA follows: TGTGCCAGCAGTCCCACCTTAGCGGCCGGGGAGCTGTTTTTT.

With regard to this clonotype: The conserved phenylalanine or tryptophan is not found at the CDR3 terminus, so this likely reflects a read error. Because the CDR3's place on the DNA is in doubt, the DNA is left out and the CDR3 is given as listed by TCRdb. The chain carries TRBV10-3 and TRBJ1-3. The V gene's germline CDR1 is ENHRY and CDR2 SYGVKD. The length of the CDR3 is 10 amino acids, counting both ends. CDR3 region: CAISESSARL.

In its sample, this clonotype was seen a few times. The CDR3 DNA follows: TGTGCCAGTAGTATCCAGCGATCCTACGAGCAGTACTTC. As protein: CASSIQRSYEQYF. The gene calls are TRBV19 and TRBJ2-7, with D unclear. There are 13 residues in the CDR3. In germline, CDR1 is LNHDA, CDR2 SQIVND (reference sequence). The germline V and J ends were trimmed by 3 bases and 1 base, with 7 bases remaining between them.